The sequence of this T cell receptor beta chain was determined in a study of Graves' ophthalmopathy and Graves' hyperthyroidism. General observations from the study: Separation of ophthalmopathy from stable hyperthyroidism was achieved by a 13-signature model, at about 89% sensitivity and approximately 81% specificity.

The authors amplified TCR beta CDR3 regions from RNA transcripts. The library came from an HTBI-primed first-round RT-PCR and a second-round multiplex PCR. TCRdb reanalysed the multiplex PCR reads using MiXCR and keeps one entry per CDR3 protein. Of about 620,000 distinct CDR3 sequences listed, about a fifth are singletons. This clonotype was recorded at least ten times. Its target is not known. Diagnosis relied on clinical symptoms, serum thyroxine, TRAb, thyroid ultrasound and orbital computed tomography. Between the trimmed V and J ends, which lost 6 bases and 8 bases, there was a span of 19 bases. The CDR3 has 14 amino acids. Germline loops: CDR1 MDHEN, CDR2 SYDVKM.

This TCR was recovered from a woman under 30 with stable Graves' hyperthyroidism. Some clones in this sample may be carry-over from other donors' samples. The sample was peripheral blood. The rearrangement joins TRBV28 to TRBJ1-2; D possibly corresponds to TRBD1 (6 bases). The CDR3 DNA reads TGTGCCAGCAGCAGATACGGGGGGGCGGAGGGCTACACCTTC. Protein product: CASSRYGGAEGYTF.